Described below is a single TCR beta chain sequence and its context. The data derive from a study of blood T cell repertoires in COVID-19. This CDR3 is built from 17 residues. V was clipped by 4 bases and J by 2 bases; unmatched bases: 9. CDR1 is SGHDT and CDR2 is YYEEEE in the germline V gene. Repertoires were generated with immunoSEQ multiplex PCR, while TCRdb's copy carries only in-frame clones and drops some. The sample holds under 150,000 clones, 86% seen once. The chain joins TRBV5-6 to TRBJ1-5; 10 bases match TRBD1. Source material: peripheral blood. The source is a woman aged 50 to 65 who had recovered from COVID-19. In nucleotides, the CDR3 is TGTGCCAGCAGCGTAGGACAGGGGGAATGGGGCAATCAGCCCCAGCATTTT. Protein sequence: CASSVGQGEWGNQPQHF.